This T cell receptor (beta chain) was profiled in a study of blood T cells in healthy people across ages. On the study more broadly: Through template switching, about one barcoded beta molecule was captured per two T cells, as measured in model experiments. Study results and caveats: There was a strong correlation between TCR beta diversity and naive T cell percentage.

This clonotype was recorded at least ten times. Its matching antigen is unknown. V shed 5 bases and J shed 0 bases, with 8 bases lying between them. This CDR3 spans 15 amino acids. Germline V gene lookup returns CDR1 MNHEY and CDR2 SVGAGI. A second PCR of roughly 7 to 11 cycles used a sample-barcoded 5' primer and a J-beta primer mix. A template-switch adaptor containing 12 random nucleotides labeled each cDNA molecule. Via MiXCR, TCRdb re-called the 5' RACE reads, giving one row per CDR3 protein. The sample records 550,000 to 800,000 distinct CDR3 sequences, about 30% being singletons. This clonotype originated in a woman over 75 in good health. V is TRBV6-5 and J is TRBJ2-6; weak D call: TRBD2 (5 bases). Sequencing was done on a sample of blood. Written as DNA, the CDR3 is TGTGCCAGCAGTCGGGGTATCTCTGGGGCCAACGTCCTGACTTTC. As protein: CASSRGISGANVLTF.